This T cell receptor (beta chain) was found in a study of blood T cell repertoires in COVID-19. Study details: Samples representing acute and convalescent COVID-19 were sourced from the United States, Italy and Spain. In each case, the material was cDNA or gDNA derived from T cells, B-cell-depleted T cells, or PBMCs.

As handled by the study authors: Nucleated cell number was recorded as an estimate derived from reference gene primer amplification. Repertoires were generated with immunoSEQ multiplex PCR, while TCRdb's copy carries only in-frame clones and drops some. Clone size and the V and J calls come from that table; the DNA yielded D and trimming. Of a few hundred thousand clones in the sample, about 90% were seen once. It was during active infection that Seattle patients were enrolled and then longitudinally followed. This CDR3 spans 13 amino acids. V lost 6 bases, J lost 0 bases, and 12 bases lay in between. Germline loops: CDR1 SQVTM, CDR2 ANQGSEA.

This receptor was obtained from a woman aged 65 to 85 with COVID-19, enrolled during active disease. The gene calls are TRBV29-1 and TRBJ2-7; no clear D. The sample comprised peripheral blood. CDR3: CSVSTPSSYEQYF. DNA for the CDR3: TGCAGCGTCTCGACACCAAGCTCCTACGAGCAGTACTTC.